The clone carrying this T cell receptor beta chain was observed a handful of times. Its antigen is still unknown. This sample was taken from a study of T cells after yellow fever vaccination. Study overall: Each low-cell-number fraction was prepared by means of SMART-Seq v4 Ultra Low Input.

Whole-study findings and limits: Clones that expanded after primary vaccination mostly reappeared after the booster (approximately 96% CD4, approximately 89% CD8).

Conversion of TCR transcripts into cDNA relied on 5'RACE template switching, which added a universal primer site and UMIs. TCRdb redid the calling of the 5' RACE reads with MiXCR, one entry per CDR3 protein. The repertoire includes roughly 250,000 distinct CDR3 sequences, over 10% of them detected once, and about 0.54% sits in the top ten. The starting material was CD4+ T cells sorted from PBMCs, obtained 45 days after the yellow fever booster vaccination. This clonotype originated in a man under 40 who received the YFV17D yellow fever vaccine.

The CDR3 bases are TGTGCCAGCAGTGAAGGAAGACAGGGGTTCACCGGGGAGCTGTTTTTT. Amino acid sequence: CASSEGRQGFTGELFF. The genes are TRBV2 and TRBJ2-2; 8 positions match TRBD1. The CDR3 is made up of 16 amino acids. V shed 1 base, J shed 4 bases, and the junction held 5 bases outside the gene matches. CDR1 SNHLY and CDR2 FYNNEI come from the germline V gene.